This TCR beta chain was obtained from a study of T cell responses to AZD1222 COVID-19 vaccine. Whole-study results and caveats: White British people made up most donors, females outnumbered males, and clonal diversity was possibly underestimated. Only a handful of AZD1222 recipients were seropositive at baseline.

The CDR3 length is 16 residues. V was shortened by 1 base and J by 4 bases, with 16 bases between the two germline ends. The germline gives CDR1 MDHEN, CDR2 SYDVKM. Sequencing used immunoSEQ multiplex PCR; TCRdb keeps in-frame clones, though not all of them. There are more than 150,000 clones in the sample; roughly nine tenths occur only once, and 3% to 4% lies in the top ten. As for this clone: Antigen unknown.

The specimen comprised peripheral blood, sampled 28 days after the second AZD1222 dose. The rearrangement uses TRBV28 and TRBJ1-2; tentative D call: TRBD1 (5 bases). This TCR derives from an adult who received the AZD1222 COVID-19 vaccine. The CDR3 nucleotides are TGTGCCAGCAGTTTATCTTTGCCGGGACCTCCCTATGGCTACACCTTC. This encodes CASSLSLPGPPYGYTF.